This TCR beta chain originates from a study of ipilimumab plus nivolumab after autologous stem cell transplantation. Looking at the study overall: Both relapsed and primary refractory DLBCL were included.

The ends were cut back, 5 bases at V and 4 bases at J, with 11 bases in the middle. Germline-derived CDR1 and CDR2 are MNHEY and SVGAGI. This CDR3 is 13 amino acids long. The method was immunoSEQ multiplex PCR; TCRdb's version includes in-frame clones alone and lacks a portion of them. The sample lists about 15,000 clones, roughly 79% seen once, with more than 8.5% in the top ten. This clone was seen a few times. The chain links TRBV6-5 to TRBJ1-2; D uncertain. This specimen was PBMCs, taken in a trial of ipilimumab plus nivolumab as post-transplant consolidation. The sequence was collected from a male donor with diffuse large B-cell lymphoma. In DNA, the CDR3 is TGTGCCAGCAGTCGGTCGTGGGGCTATGGCTACACCTTC. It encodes CASSRSWGYGYTF.